A selection of T cell receptor beta chains follows, all from one sample in a study of shared T cell receptors in the human thymus. Sequencing used immunoSEQ multiplex PCR; TCRdb keeps in-frame clones, though not all of them. The sample includes hundreds of thousands of clones, 80% to 90% seen only once; the top ten take 0.0095% to 0.013%. These data were likewise used in another study, on human thymus T cells.

Sequenced input: thymocytes. The receptors stem from a girl under three years old with a congenital heart defect. The CDR3 runs from the conserved cysteine through the conserved F or W. The order of the fields is D gene, V gene, J gene, clone size, CDR3 protein, CDR3 DNA. A D gene is named only where the DNA matches it firmly. Not every row has a clone size; where given, it reads once, few, many or a size class.

D gene: .
V gene: TRBV10-3
J gene: TRBJ1-1
clone size: .
CDR3 protein: CAISDPLPTGREAFF
CDR3 DNA: TGTGCCATCAGTGACCCCCTTCCCACAGGGCGGGAAGCTTTCTTT

D gene: TRBD1
V gene: TRBV6-5
J gene: TRBJ1-2
clone size: once
CDR3 protein: CASSFTGEQANYGYTF
CDR3 DNA: TGTGCCAGCAGTTTTACAGGGGAACAAGCTAACTATGGCTACACCTTC

D gene: .
V gene: TRBV7-3
J gene: TRBJ2-1
clone size: few
CDR3 protein: CASSCSGPGNEQFF
CDR3 DNA: TGTGCCAGCAGCTGTAGCGGTCCGGGGAATGAGCAGTTCTTC

D gene: .
V gene: TRBV4-1
J gene: TRBJ1-2
clone size: .
CDR3 protein: CASSQDRILGTRDYGGYTF
CDR3 DNA: TGCGCCAGCAGCCAAGATAGAATCTTGGGCACCCGGGACTATGGTGGCTACACCTTC

D gene: TRBD2
V gene: TRBV27
J gene: TRBJ2-5
clone size: .
CDR3 protein: CASRSAGGQETQYF
CDR3 DNA: TGTGCCAGCAGGTCAGCGGGGGGCCAAGAGACCCAGTACTTC

D gene: TRBD1
V gene: TRBV27
J gene: TRBJ1-5
clone size: .
CDR3 protein: CASSIISRTPGTGVLPQHF
CDR3 DNA: TGTGCCAGCAGTATAATTAGTAGGACCCCCGGGACAGGGGTCCTGCCCCAGCATTTT

D gene: .
V gene: TRBV6-5
J gene: TRBJ1-1
clone size: .
CDR3 protein: CASSYNRAGGNTEAFF
CDR3 DNA: TGTGCCAGCAGTTATAACAGGGCTGGGGGAAACACTGAAGCTTTCTTT

D gene: TRBD1
V gene: TRBV6-1
J gene: TRBJ1-1
clone size: .
CDR3 protein: CASSEGQGRNTEAFF
CDR3 DNA: TGTGCCAGCAGTGAGGGACAGGGGAGGAACACTGAAGCTTTCTTT

D gene: TRBD2
V gene: TRBV4-3
J gene: TRBJ2-3
clone size: .
CDR3 protein: CASSLNPLAGGRLDPDTQYF
CDR3 DNA: TGCGCCAGCAGCCTCAACCCACTAGCGGGGGGGCGGCTAGATCCAGATACGCAGTATTTT

D gene: TRBD1
V gene: TRBV5-1
J gene: TRBJ1-1
clone size: .
CDR3 protein: CASSLWDRVNTEAFF
CDR3 DNA: TGCGCCAGCAGCTTGTGGGACAGGGTTAACACTGAAGCTTTCTTT

D gene: TRBD1
V gene: TRBV6-5
J gene: TRBJ1-1
clone size: .
CDR3 protein: CASRTGQGNTEAFF
CDR3 DNA: TGTGCCAGCAGAACAGGACAGGGTAACACTGAAGCTTTCTTT

D gene: .
V gene: TRBV27
J gene: TRBJ2-3
clone size: .
CDR3 protein: CASTSHTGSGTDTQYF
CDR3 DNA: TGTGCCAGCACCAGCCACACAGGATCTGGCACAGATACGCAGTATTTT

D gene: TRBD1
V gene: TRBV5-1
J gene: TRBJ2-2
clone size: .
CDR3 protein: CASSYRGRMTLRENTGELFF
CDR3 DNA: TGCGCCAGCAGCTACAGGGGGCGCATGACCTTACGGGAGAACACCGGGGAGCTGTTTTTT

D gene: TRBD1
V gene: TRBV27
J gene: TRBJ2-6
clone size: .
CDR3 protein: CASSSKTRPDRVGERRSGANVLTF
CDR3 DNA: TGTGCCAGCAGTTCCAAAACACGACCCGACAGGGTTGGGGAGCGTCGCTCTGGGGCCAACGTCCTGACTTTC

D gene: TRBD1
V gene: TRBV7-7
J gene: TRBJ2-7
clone size: .
CDR3 protein: CASSQGVPAIYEQYF
CDR3 DNA: TGTGCTAGCAGCCAGGGGGTGCCTGCTATCTACGAGCAGTACTTC

D gene: .
V gene: TRBV5-1
J gene: TRBJ1-5
clone size: .
CDR3 protein: CASSSMRQIQQPQHF
CDR3 DNA: TGCGCCAGCAGCTCTATGCGGCAGATTCAGCAGCCCCAGCATTTT

D gene: TRBD2
V gene: TRBV30
J gene: TRBJ2-4
clone size: .
CDR3 protein: CAWSGSGGDTEDIQYF
CDR3 DNA: TGTGCCTGGAGTGGAAGCGGGGGCGACACCGAGGACATTCAGTACTTC

D gene: TRBD1
V gene: TRBV7-2
J gene: TRBJ2-7
clone size: .
CDR3 protein: CASSWTGGYEQYF
CDR3 DNA: TGTGCCAGCAGCTGGACAGGGGGCTACGAGCAGTACTTC

D gene: .
V gene: TRBV18
J gene: TRBJ1-1
clone size: .
CDR3 protein: CASSPLPGGDTEAFF
CDR3 DNA: TGTGCCAGCTCACCATTGCCGGGAGGCGACACTGAAGCTTTCTTT

D gene: TRBD2
V gene: TRBV5-1
J gene: TRBJ2-1
clone size: .
CDR3 protein: CASSLGGEGPERNNEQFF
CDR3 DNA: TGCGCCAGCAGCTTGGGGGGGGAGGGGCCAGAAAGAAATAATGAGCAGTTCTTC

D gene: TRBD1
V gene: TRBV4-3
J gene: TRBJ2-2
clone size: once
CDR3 protein: CASRSGTGLFRTGELFF
CDR3 DNA: TGCGCCAGCAGGTCCGGGACAGGGCTTTTTCGAACCGGGGAGCTGTTTTTT

D gene: .
V gene: TRBV28
J gene: TRBJ2-7
clone size: .
CDR3 protein: CASRTGGTAIYEQYF
CDR3 DNA: TGTGCCAGCAGAACAGGCGGGACAGCAATCTACGAGCAGTACTTC

D gene: .
V gene: TRBV10-3
J gene: TRBJ1-2
clone size: .
CDR3 protein: CAISDRSGGYTF
CDR3 DNA: TGTGCCATCAGCGACAGGAGTGGTGGCTACACCTTC

D gene: TRBD1
V gene: TRBV5-1
J gene: TRBJ2-3
clone size: .
CDR3 protein: CASTDRVGDTQYF
CDR3 DNA: TGCGCCAGCACAGACAGGGTAGGAGATACGCAGTATTTT

D gene: TRBD2
V gene: TRBV7-6
J gene: TRBJ2-7
clone size: .
CDR3 protein: CASSLRPGGAHEQYF
CDR3 DNA: TGTGCCAGCAGCTTAAGACCGGGGGGGGCCCACGAGCAGTACTTC

D gene: TRBD2
V gene: TRBV4-2
J gene: TRBJ2-1
clone size: few
CDR3 protein: CASSQVGLVRNEQFF
CDR3 DNA: TGTGCCAGCAGCCAAGTGGGACTAGTTCGCAATGAGCAGTTCTTC

D gene: .
V gene: TRBV19
J gene: TRBJ1-1
clone size: .
CDR3 protein: CASRTAMNTEAFF
CDR3 DNA: TGTGCCAGTAGGACAGCGATGAACACTGAAGCTTTCTTT

D gene: .
V gene: TRBV2
J gene: TRBJ1-5
clone size: .
CDR3 protein: CASHLKQGSNQPQHF
CDR3 DNA: TGTGCCAGTCACCTAAAGCAGGGAAGCAATCAGCCCCAGCATTTT

D gene: .
V gene: TRBV5-4
J gene: TRBJ1-2
clone size: .
CDR3 protein: CASSPGTRGYGYTF
CDR3 DNA: TGTGCCAGCAGCCCCGGGACTCGGGGGTATGGCTACACCTTC

D gene: TRBD1
V gene: TRBV18
J gene: TRBJ2-2
clone size: .
CDR3 protein: CASSRRTGFTPFFCTGELFF
CDR3 DNA: TGTGCCAGCTCAAGAAGGACAGGGTTCACCCCCTTCTTCTGCACCGGGGAGCTGTTTTTT

D gene: .
V gene: TRBV4-2
J gene: TRBJ1-1
clone size: .
CDR3 protein: CASSPVPSPGGAAFF
CDR3 DNA: TGTGCCAGCAGCCCTGTCCCCTCACCTGGGGGGGCGGCTTTCTTT

D gene: TRBD1
V gene: TRBV28
J gene: TRBJ2-7
clone size: few
CDR3 protein: CASSRTGQGYSYEQYF
CDR3 DNA: TGTGCCAGCAGCAGAACCGGACAGGGGTATTCCTACGAGCAGTACTTC

D gene: .
V gene: TRBV27
J gene: TRBJ1-1
clone size: .
CDR3 protein: CASSFYGAPGEAFF
CDR3 DNA: TGTGCCAGCAGTTTTTATGGGGCACCCGGAGAAGCTTTCTTT